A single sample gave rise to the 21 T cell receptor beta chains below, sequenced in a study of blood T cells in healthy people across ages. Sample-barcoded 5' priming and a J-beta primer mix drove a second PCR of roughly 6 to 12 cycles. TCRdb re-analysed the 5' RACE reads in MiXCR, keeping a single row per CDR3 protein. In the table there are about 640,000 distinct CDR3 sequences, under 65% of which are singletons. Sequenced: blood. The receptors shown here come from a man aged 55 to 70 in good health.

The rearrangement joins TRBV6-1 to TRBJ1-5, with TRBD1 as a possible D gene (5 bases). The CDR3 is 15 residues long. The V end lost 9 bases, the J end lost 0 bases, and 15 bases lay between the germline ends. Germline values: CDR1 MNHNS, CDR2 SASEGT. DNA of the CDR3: TGTGCCAGTTCCCGGGACTTTAATAGCAATCAGCCCCAGCATTTT. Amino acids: CASSRDFNSNQPQHF.

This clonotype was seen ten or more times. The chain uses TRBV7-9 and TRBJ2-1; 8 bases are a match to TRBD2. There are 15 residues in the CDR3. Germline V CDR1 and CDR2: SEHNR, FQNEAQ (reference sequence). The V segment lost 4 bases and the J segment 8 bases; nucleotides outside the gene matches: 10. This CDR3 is CASSSGRGGLDEQFF. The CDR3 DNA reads TGTGCCAGCAGCTCGGGTCGCGGGGGGTTGGATGAGCAGTTCTTC.

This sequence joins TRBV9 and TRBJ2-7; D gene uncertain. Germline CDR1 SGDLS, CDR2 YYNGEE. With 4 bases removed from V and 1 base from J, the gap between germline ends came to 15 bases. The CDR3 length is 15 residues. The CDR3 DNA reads TGTGCCAGCAGCCCCCATAACAAGGCTTCCTACGAGCAGTACTTC. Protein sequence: CASSPHNKASYEQYF.

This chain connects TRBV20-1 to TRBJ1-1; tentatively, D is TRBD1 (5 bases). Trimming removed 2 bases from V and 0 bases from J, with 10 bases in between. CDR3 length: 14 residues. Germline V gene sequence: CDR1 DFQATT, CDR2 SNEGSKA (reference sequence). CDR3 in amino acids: CSARSAGLNTEAFF. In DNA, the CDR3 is TGCAGTGCTAGATCGGCAGGGTTGAACACTGAAGCTTTCTTT.

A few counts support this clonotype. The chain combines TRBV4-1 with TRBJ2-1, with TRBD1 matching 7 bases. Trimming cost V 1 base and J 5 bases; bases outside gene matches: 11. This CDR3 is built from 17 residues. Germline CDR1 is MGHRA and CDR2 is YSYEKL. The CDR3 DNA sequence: TGCGCCAGCAGCCAAGCCCGGGGTGGACAGGAGGACAATGAGCAGTTCTTC. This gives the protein CASSQARGGQEDNEQFF.

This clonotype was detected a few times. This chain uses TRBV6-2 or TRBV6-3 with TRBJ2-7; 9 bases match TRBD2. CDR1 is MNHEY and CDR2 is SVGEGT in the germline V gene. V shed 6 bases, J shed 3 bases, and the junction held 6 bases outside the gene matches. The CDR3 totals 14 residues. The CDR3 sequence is CASRKSGGSYEQYF. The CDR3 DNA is TGTGCCAGCAGAAAGAGCGGGGGGAGCTACGAGCAGTACTTC.

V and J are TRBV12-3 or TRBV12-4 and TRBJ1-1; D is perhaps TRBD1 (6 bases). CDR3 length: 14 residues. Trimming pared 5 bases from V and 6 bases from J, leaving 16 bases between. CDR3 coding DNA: TGTGCCAGCAGTCCGACAGGCGGAGGGGCTGAAGCTTTCTTT. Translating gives CASSPTGGGAEAFF.

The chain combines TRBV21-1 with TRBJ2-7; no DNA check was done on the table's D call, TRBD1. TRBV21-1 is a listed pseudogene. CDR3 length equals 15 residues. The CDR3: CASRQDRSLIYEQYF. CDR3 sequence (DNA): TGTGCCAGCAGACAGGACAGATCCCTGATTTACGAGCAGTACTTC.

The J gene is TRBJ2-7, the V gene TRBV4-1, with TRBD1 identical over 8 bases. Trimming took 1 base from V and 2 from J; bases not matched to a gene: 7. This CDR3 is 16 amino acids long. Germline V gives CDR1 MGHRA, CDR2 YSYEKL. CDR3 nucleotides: TGCGCCAGCAGCCAAGTGGCAGGGGGCGCAACCTACGAGCAGTACTTC. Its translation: CASSQVAGGATYEQYF.

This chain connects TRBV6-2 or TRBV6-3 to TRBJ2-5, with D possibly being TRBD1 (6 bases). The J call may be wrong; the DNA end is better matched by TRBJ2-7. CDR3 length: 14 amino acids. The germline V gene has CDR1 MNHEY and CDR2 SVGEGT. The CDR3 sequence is CASSYWSMGAEQYF. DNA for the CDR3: TGTGCCAGCAGTTATTGGTCTATGGGGGCCGAGCAGTACTTC.

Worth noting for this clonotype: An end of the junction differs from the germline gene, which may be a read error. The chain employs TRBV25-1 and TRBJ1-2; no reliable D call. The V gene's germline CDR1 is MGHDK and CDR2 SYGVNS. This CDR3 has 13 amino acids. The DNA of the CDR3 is TGTGCCGGCAGTGAATTTGATGGGTATGGCTACACCTTC. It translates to CAGSEFDGYGYTF.

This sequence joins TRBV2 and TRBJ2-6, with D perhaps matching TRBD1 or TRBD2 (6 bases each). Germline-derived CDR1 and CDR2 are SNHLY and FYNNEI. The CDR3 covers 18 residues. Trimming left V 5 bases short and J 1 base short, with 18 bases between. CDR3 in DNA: TGTGCCAGCAGTTTCCAGGGGTACGGGAGTTCTGGGGCCAACGTCCTGACTTTC. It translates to CASSFQGYGSSGANVLTF.

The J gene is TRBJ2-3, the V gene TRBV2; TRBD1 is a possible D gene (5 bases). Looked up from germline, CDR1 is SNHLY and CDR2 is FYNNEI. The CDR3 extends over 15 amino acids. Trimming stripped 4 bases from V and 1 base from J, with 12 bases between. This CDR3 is CASSALGDRTDTQYF. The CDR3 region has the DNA TGTGCCAGCAGTGCCCTAGGGGATCGCACAGATACGCAGTATTTT. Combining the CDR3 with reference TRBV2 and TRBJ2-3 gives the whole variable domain EPEVTQTPSHQVTQMGQEVILRCVPISNHLYFYWYRQILGQKVEFLVSFYNNEISEKSEIFDDQFSVERPDGSNFTLKIRSTKLEDSAMYFCASSALGDRTDTQYFGPGTRLTVL.

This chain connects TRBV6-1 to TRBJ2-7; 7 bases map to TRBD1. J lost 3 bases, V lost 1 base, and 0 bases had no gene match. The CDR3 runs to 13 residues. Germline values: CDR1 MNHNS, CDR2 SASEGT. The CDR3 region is CASSEDRGYEQYF. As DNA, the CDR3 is TGTGCCAGCAGTGAAGACAGGGGCTACGAGCAGTACTTC.

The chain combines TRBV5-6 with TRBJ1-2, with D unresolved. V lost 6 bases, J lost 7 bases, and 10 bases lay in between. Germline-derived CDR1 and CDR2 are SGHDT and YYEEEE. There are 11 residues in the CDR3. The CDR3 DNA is TGTGCCAGCACCGCGGACTTTGGCTACACCTTC. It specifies CASTADFGYTF.

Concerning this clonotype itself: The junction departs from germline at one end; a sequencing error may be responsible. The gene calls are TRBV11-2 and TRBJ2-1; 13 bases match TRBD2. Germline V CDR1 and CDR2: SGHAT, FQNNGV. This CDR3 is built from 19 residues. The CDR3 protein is CVSSLRLLAGGSSYNEQFF. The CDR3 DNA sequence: TGTGTCAGCAGCTTACGGTTACTAGCGGGGGGGAGCTCCTACAATGAGCAGTTCTTC.

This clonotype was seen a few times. CDR3 coding DNA: TGTGCCAGCAGCCCTACGACTAGCGGGGGAACAGATACGCAGTATTTT. Translating it yields CASSPTTSGGTDTQYF. This chain joins TRBV4-2 and TRBJ2-3; TRBD2 aligns across 12 bases. CDR3 length equals 16 residues. Germline V gene sequence: CDR1 LGHNA, CDR2 YNFKEQ. Trimming took 4 bases from V and 3 from J; bases not matched to a gene: 5.

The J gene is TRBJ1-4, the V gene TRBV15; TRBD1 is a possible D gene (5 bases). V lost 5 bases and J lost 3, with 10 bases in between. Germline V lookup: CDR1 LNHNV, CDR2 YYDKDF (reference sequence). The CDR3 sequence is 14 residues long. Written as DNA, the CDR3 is TGTGCCACCAGCCCCGACAGATCTAATGAAAAACTGTTTTTT. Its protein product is CATSPDRSNEKLFF.

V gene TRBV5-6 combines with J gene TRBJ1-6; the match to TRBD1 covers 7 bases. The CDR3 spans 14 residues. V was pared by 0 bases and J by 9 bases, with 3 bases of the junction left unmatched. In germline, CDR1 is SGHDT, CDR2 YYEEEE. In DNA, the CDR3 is TGTGCCAGCAGCTTGGACAGGGGTGTTTCACCCCTCCACTTT. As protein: CASSLDRGVSPLHF.

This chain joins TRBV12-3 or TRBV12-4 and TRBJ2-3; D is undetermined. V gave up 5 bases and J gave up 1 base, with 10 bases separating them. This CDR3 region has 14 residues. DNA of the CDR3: TGTGCCAGCAGTGTCCCCGAGGGCACAGATACGCAGTATTTT. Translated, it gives CASSVPEGTDTQYF.

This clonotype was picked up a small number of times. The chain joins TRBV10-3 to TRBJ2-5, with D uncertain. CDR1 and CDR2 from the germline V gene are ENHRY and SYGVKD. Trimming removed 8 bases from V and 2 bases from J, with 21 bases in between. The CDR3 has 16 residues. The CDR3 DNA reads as TGTGCCATCTCTGGCCATGGGCTGGTGGGTCAAGAGACCCAGTACTTC. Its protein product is CAISGHGLVGQETQYF.